These 4 T cell receptor beta chains were sequenced from one sample in a study of T cell responses to AZD1222 COVID-19 vaccine. Libraries were prepared by immunoSEQ multiplex PCR; TCRdb keeps only in-frame clonotypes and omits some of them. The data contain 150,000 or so clones, roughly 91% of them seen just once; the ten biggest clones take up roughly 6%. Sequencing used peripheral blood, obtained 28 days after the second AZD1222 dose. The receptors originated from an adult who received the AZD1222 COVID-19 vaccine.

The J gene is TRBJ2-7, the V gene TRBV4-3; 7 nucleotides line up with TRBD1. The CDR3 length is 15 residues. The germline V gene encodes CDR1 LGHNA and CDR2 YSLEER. Losses at the gene ends were 0 bases for V and 3 bases for J; bases not matched to a gene: 5. The CDR3 here is CASSQDRTGLYEQYF. As DNA, the CDR3 is TGCGCCAGCAGCCAAGACCGGACAGGACTCTACGAGCAGTACTTC.

In this sample, this clone turned up once. The chain is built from TRBV4-1 and TRBJ1-3; D call uncertain. CDR3 length: 17 amino acids. The germline gives CDR1 MGHRA, CDR2 YSYEKL. V was clipped by 0 bases and J by 0 bases, with 12 bases between them. CDR3 coding DNA: TGCGCCAGCAGCCAAGAAAGTGGGTTCCTCTCTGGAAACACCATATATTTT. Its translation: CASSQESGFLSGNTIYF.

The rearrangement links TRBV6-1 to TRBJ1-3; D gene unclear. The V and J ends lost 1 base and 4 bases respectively, with 11 bases between them. This CDR3 comprises 15 residues. CDR1 is MNHNS and CDR2 is SASEGT in the germline V gene. The CDR3, as DNA: TGTGCCAGCAGTGAAGAACCCCCCCCGGGAAACACCATATATTTT. It specifies CASSEEPPPGNTIYF.

This clone was observed once. The V call is TRBV7-2, the J call TRBJ2-5, with TRBD1 identical over 8 bases. Germline values: CDR1 SGHTA, CDR2 FQGNSA. CDR3 size: 15 residues. The V segment lost 0 bases and the J segment 3 bases; nucleotides outside the gene matches: 3. The CDR3 DNA is TGTGCCAGCAGCTTAGCGCCGACAGGGGAAGAGACCCAGTACTTC. This sequence encodes CASSLAPTGEETQYF.